This TCR beta chain was recovered during a study of shared clonotypes between healthy human individuals. Regarding the study as a whole: Sampling used blood alone; tissue repertoires probably differ. The generation probabilities recorded for non-shared clonotypes fell below those of clonotypes shared by all four donors.

The protocol was immunoSEQ multiplex PCR, while the TCRdb copy is restricted to in-frame clones and leaves out a portion. The top ten clones hold about 0.32% of a sample with approximately 400,000 clones, approximately 96% of them seen once. This CDR3 comprises 17 residues. With 0 bases clipped from V and 0 bases from J, the junction kept 3 bases outside the gene matches. From germline, CDR1 is WSHSY and CDR2 SAAADI. Comments on this clone: Antigen: not known.

This sequence was found in a man aged 25 to 45 in good health. This chain joins TRBV10-2 and TRBJ2-2; 8 bases map to TRBD2. The sequenced sample consisted of memory CD8+ T cells sorted from blood. Subset defined: CD45RO+ cells pooled with CCR7-negative TemRA cells. The CDR3 region has the DNA TGCGCCAGCAGTGAGTCGAGACTAGCGCCGAACACCGGGGAGCTGTTTTTT. It is translated as CASSESRLAPNTGELFF.